Below, one T cell receptor (beta chain) is given with its context. The antigen remains unidentified. The record originates from a study of regulatory T cells in long-lasting Graves disease. Study-wide results and caveats: TCR diversity was lower in persistent than newly diagnosed Graves' disease.

The CDR3 loop spans 14 amino acids. Losses at the gene ends were 4 bases for V and 5 bases for J; bases not matched to a gene: 4. The V gene's germline CDR1 is SGHTA and CDR2 FQGTGA. Through Arm-PCR of CDR3 regions and iRepertoire HTBI primers, TCR beta libraries were built. MiXCR was run by TCRdb on the multiplex PCR reads, yielding one entry per CDR3 protein. The repertoire consists of 400,000 to 500,000 distinct CDR3 sequences, with about a fifth occurring once and the leading ten covering roughly 7%. The sample's time point: persistent/refractory GD, antithyroid drugs over 5 years with positive TRAb. Preparation of the TCR library used RNA extracted from PBMCs.

This clonotype was obtained from a female donor with Graves disease. Here the sequenced sample was peripheral blood mononuclear cells (PBMCs), taken when the disease was refractory, from a patient treated with antithyroid drugs. This chain connects TRBV7-3 to TRBJ2-2; 7 bases agree with TRBD1. CDR3 nucleotides: TGTGCCAGCAGCTCGGACAGGACGACCGGGGAGCTGTTTTTT. Residues: CASSSDRTTGELFF.